The entry that follows covers one T cell receptor (beta chain) sequence. The data are from a study of OX40 agonist ivuxolimab in advanced cancers. The wider study: Patients with prior anti-PD-1, anti-PD-L1 or anti-CTLA-4 therapy were eligible; 40% had some. Partial responses, seen in three patients, involved one hepatocellular carcinoma and two cutaneous melanomas.

TCRdb's table, derived via immunoSEQ multiplex PCR, lists solely in-frame clones and lacks some. The table lists tens of thousands of clones, just over 90% of them singletons, with roughly 0.5% in the top ten. Trimming removed 0 bases from V and 7 bases from J, with 18 bases in between. CDR1 is SGHVS and CDR2 is FNYEAQ in the germline V gene. There are 17 residues in the CDR3. The sequence was obtained from an adult with an advanced solid tumor such as melanoma, head and neck, liver or kidney cancer. The sample was CD4+ or CD8+ T cells sorted from blood, taken in a trial of the OX40 agonist ivuxolimab. The chain is built from TRBV7-6 and TRBJ2-2; D tentatively reads TRBD1 or TRBD2 (5 bases each). In nucleotides, the CDR3 is TGTGCCAGCAGCTTAGCTGAGTCGGGGCTGAGGTTCGGGGAGCTGTTTTTT. This gives the protein CASSLAESGLRFGELFF.